This T cell receptor (beta chain) came from a study of T cells after somatic rescue of genetic block (dated by TCRdb to 2020 to 2022). About the study as a whole: What the study looked at was long-term robustness, specifically in a T-cell system that came about through somatic rescue of a genetic block in T-cell development.

Comment on this clone: Its antigen specificity is not known. No much larger clone is present one base from it, and per-base qualities are unavailable.

In the germline V gene (reference sequence), CDR1 corresponds to MNHNY and CDR2 to SVGAGI. Between the V and J ends, shortened by 5 bases and 0 bases respectively, the junction contains 13 bases. Its CDR3 holds 15 amino acids, cysteine through phenylalanine. Only the CDR3 portion is preserved as DNA: 45 bases, with reading frame beginning at the first base. The library was obtained by the immunoSEQ multiplex PCR assay. TCRdb's version of the immuneACCESS table is confined to in-frame rearrangements and falls short of the full clone set. An unresolved V gene accounts for under half of the shortfall where checked; the remainder is of unknown origin. The sample table shows 14,000 to 15,000 clones, and over 70% are seen once. The leading ten clones occupy 12% to 15% of the sample.

The source is a boy aged 5-17 years. The chain employs TRBV6-6 and TRBJ1-1, with the D gene too uncertain to name. Source material: peripheral blood mononuclear cells (PBMCs). The CDR3 protein is CASSPDDIMNTEAFF. At the DNA level, the sequence is TGTGCCAGCAGTCCCGATGATATCATGAACACTGAAGCTTTCTTT.